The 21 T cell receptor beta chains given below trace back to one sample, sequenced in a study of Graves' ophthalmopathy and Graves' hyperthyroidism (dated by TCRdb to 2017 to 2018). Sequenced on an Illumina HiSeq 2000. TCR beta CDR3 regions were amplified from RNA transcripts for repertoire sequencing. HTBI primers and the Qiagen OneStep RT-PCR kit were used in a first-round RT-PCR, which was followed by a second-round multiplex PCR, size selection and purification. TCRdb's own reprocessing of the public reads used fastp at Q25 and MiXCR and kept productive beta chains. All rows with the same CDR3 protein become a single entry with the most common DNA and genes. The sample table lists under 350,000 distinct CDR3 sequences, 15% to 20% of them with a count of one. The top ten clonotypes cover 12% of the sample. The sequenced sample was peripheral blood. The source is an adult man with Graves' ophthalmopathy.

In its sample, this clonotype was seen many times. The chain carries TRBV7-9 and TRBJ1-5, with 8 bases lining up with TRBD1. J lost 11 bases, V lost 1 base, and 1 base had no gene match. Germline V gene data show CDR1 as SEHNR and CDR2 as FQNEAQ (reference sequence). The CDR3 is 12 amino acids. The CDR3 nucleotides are TGTGCCAGCAGCTTAGGACAGGGGACCCAGCATTTT. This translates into CASSLGQGTQHF.

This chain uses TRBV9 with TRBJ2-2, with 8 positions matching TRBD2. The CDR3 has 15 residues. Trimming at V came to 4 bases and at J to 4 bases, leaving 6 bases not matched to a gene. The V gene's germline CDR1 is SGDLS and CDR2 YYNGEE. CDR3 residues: CASSPGGASTGELFF. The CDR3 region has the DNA TGTGCCAGCAGCCCCGGGGGGGCGAGCACCGGGGAGCTGTTTTTT. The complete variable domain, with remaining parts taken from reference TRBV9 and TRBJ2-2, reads DSGVTQTPKHLITATGQRVTLRCSPRSGDLSVYWYQQSLDQGLQFLIQYYNGEERAKGNILERFSAQQFPDLHSELNLSSLELGDSALYFCASSPGGASTGELFFGEGSRLTVL.

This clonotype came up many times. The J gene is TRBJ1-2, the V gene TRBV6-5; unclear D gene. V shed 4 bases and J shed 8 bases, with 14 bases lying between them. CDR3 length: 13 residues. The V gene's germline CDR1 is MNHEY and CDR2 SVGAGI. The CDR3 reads CASSFLGDLGYTF. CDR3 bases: TGTGCCAGCAGTTTTTTAGGTGATCTGGGCTACACCTTC.

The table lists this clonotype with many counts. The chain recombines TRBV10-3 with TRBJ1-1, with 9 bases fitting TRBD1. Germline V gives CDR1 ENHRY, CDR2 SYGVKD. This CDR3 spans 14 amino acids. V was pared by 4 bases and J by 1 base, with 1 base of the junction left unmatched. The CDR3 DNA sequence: TGTGCCATCAGTGGGGGACAGGGGAACACTGAAGCTTTCTTT. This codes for CAISGGQGNTEAFF.

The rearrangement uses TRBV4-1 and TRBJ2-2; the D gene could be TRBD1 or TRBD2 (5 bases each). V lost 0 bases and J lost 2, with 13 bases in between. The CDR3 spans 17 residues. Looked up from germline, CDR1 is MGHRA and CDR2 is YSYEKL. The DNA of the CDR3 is TGCGCCAGCAGCCAAGACGAATTCGGGGCAAACACCGGGGAGCTGTTTTTT. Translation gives CASSQDEFGANTGELFF.

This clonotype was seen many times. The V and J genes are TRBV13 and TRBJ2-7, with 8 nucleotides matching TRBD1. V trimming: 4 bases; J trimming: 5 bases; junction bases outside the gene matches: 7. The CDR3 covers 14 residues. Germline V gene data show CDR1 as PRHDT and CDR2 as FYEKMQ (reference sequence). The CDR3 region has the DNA TGTGCCAGCAGCTCCTTTGACAGGGGTCACGAGCAGTACTTC. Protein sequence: CASSSFDRGHEQYF.

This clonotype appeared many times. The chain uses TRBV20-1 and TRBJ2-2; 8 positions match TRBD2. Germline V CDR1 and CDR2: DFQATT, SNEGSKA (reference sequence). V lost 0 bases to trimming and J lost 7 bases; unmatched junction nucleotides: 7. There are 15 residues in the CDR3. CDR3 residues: CSARDGAGGNGELFF. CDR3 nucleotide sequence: TGCAGTGCTAGAGATGGGGCGGGGGGAAACGGGGAGCTGTTTTTT.

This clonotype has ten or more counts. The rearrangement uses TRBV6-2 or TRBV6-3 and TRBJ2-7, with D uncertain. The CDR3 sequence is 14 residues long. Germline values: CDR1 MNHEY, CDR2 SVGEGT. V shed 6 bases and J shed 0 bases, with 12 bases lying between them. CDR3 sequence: CASSRSLDSYEQYF. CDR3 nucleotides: TGTGCCAGCAGCAGGTCTCTAGACTCCTACGAGCAGTACTTC.

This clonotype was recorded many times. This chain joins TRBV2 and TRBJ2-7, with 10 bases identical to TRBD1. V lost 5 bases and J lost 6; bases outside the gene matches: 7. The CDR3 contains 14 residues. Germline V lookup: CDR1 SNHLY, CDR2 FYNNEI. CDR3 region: CASSRTGGHREQYF. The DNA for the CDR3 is TGTGCCAGCAGTCGGACAGGGGGACATCGCGAGCAGTACTTC.

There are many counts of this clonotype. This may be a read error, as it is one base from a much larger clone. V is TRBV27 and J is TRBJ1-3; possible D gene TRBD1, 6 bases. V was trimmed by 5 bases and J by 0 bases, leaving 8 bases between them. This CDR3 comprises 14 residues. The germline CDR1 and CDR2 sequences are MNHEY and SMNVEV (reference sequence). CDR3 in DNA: TGTGCCAGCAGTCGAGGGGGCTCTGGAAACACCATATATTTT. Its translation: CASSRGGSGNTIYF.

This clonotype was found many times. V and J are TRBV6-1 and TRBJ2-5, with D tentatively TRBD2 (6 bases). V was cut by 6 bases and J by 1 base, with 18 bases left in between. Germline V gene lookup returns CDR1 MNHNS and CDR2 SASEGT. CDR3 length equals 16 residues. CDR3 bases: TGTGCCAGCAGCCGGGACGGACGGGGGACCCAAGAGACCCAGTACTTC. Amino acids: CASSRDGRGTQETQYF.

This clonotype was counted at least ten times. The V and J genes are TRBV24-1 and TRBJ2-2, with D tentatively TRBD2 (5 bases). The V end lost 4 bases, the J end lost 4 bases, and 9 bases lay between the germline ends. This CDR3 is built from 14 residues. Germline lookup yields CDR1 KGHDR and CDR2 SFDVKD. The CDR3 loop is CATSEWRSTGELFF. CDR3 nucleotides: TGTGCCACCAGTGAGTGGAGGTCCACCGGGGAGCTGTTTTTT.

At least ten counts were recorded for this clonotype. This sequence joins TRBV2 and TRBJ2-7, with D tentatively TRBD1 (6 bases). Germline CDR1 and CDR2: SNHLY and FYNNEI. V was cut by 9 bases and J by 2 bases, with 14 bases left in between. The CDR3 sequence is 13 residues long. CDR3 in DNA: TGTGCCAGGGGACATGCGCTCGCCTACGAGCAGTACTTC. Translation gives CARGHALAYEQYF.

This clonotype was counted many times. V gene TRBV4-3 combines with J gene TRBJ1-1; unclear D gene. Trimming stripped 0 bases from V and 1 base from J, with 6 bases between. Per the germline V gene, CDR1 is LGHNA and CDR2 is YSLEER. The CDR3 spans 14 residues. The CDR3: CASSQERSNTEAFF. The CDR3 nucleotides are TGCGCCAGCAGCCAAGAGAGATCGAACACTGAAGCTTTCTTT.

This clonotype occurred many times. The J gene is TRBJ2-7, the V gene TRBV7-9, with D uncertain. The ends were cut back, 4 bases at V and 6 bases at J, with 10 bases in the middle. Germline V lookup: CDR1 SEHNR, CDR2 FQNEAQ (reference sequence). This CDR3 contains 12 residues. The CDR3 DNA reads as TGTGCCAGCAGCTATTCCGCTGCCGAGCAGTACTTC. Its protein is CASSYSAAEQYF.

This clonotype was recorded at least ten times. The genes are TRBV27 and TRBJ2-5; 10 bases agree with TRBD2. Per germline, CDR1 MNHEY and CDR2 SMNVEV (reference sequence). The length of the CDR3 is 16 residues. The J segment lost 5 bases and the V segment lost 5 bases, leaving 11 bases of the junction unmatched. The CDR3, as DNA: TGTGCCAGCAGTGCCCGACTAGCGGGCCCGGACGAGACCCAGTACTTC. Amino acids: CASSARLAGPDETQYF.

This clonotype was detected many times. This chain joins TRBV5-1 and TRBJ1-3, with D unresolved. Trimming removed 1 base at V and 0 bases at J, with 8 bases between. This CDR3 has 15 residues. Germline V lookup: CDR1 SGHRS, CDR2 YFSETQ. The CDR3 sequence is CASSLNSPSGNTIYF. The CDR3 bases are TGCGCCAGCAGCTTGAACAGTCCCTCTGGAAACACCATATATTTT.

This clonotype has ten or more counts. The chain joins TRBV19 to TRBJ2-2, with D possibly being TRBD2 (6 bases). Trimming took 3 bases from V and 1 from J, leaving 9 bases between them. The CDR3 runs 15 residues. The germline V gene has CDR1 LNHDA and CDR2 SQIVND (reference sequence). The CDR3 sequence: CASSMFSGNTGELFF. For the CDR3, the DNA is TGTGCCAGTAGTATGTTTAGCGGGAACACCGGGGAGCTGTTTTTT.

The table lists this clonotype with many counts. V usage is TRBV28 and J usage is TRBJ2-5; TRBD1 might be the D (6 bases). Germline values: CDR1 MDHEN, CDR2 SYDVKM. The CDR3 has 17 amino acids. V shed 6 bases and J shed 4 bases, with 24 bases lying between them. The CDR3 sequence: CASSRSPPRGARETQYF. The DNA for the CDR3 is TGTGCCAGCAGCCGATCCCCTCCCAGGGGAGCGAGAGAGACCCAGTACTTC.

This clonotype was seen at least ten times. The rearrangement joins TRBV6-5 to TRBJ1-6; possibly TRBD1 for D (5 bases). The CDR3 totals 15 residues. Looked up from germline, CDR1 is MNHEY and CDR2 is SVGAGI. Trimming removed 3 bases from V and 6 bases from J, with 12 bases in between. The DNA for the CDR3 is TGTGCCAGCAGTTATAGATCAGGGATTAATTCACCCCTCCACTTT. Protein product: CASSYRSGINSPLHF.

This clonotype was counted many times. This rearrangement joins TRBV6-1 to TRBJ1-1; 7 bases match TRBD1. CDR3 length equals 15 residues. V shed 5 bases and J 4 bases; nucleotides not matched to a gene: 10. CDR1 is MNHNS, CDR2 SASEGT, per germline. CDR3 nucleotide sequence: TGTGCCAGCAGTAAACCCAGGGGGTCGAGCACTGAAGCTTTCTTT. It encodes CASSKPRGSSTEAFF.